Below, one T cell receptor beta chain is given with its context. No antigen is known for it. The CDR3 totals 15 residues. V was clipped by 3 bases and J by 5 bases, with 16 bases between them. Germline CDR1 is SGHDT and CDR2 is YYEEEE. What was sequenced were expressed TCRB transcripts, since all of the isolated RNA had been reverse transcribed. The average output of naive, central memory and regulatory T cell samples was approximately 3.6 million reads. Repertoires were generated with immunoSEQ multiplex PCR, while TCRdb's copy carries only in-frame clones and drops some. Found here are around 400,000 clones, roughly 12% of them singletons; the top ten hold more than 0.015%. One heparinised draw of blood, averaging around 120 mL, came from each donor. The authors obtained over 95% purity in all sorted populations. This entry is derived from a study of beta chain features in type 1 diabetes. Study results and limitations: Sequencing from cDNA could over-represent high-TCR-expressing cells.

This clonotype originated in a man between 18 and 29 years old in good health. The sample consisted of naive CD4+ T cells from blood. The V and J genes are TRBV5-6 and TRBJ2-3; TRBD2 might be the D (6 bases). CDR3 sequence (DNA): TGTGCCAGCAGCTGGAGGGACTTGGCGGGAGATACGCAGTATTTT. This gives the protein CASSWRDLAGDTQYF.